One sample yielded the 21 T cell receptor beta chains listed below, sequenced in a study of T cells in Graves' hyperthyroidism and ophthalmopathy. Amplification targeted TCR beta CDR3 regions from RNA transcripts. Using the HTBI primer set, a first-round RT-PCR was run on the TCR CDR3. TCRdb reprocessed the multiplex PCR reads via MiXCR and lists one record per CDR3 protein. The data hold 650,000 to 750,000 distinct CDR3 sequences, with about 14% observed a single time. Sequencing input: blood. The receptors stem from a woman between 18 and 30 years old with Graves' hyperthyroidism.

The chain couples TRBV5-5 to TRBJ2-7; 8 nucleotides agree with TRBD2. V dropped 0 bases and J dropped 2; count of bases not matched to a gene: 7. The CDR3 loop spans 16 amino acids. The V gene's germline CDR1 is SGHKS and CDR2 YYEKEE (reference sequence). As DNA, the CDR3 is TGTGCCAGCAGCTTGGCCGGGGGGGCTTCCCCCTACGAGCAGTACTTC. It is translated as CASSLAGGASPYEQYF. Full variable domain (missing parts from reference TRBV5-5 and TRBJ2-7): DAGVTQSPTHLIKTRGQQVTLRCSPISGHKSVSWYQQVLGQGPQFIFQYYEKEERGRGNFPDRFSARQFPNYSSELNVNALLLGDSALYLCASSLAGGASPYEQYFGPGTRLTVT.

The rearrangement uses TRBV15 and TRBJ2-1, with D uncertain. Germline CDR1 and CDR2: LNHNV and YYDKDF (reference sequence). Trimming shortened V by 1 base and J by 5 bases, and 15 bases separated the two germline ends. This CDR3 comprises 16 residues. CDR3 in amino acids: CATSRGSRFGHNEQFF. Here the CDR3 DNA reads TGTGCCACCAGCAGAGGTAGCCGATTTGGACACAATGAGCAGTTCTTC.

This chain connects TRBV6-1 to TRBJ1-5, with unresolved D. The germline V gene encodes CDR1 MNHNS and CDR2 SASEGT. V was trimmed by 3 bases and J by 7 bases, leaving 10 bases between them. This CDR3 region has 13 residues. CDR3 in DNA: TGTGCCAGCAGTGATGAAAGGGTGCAGCCCCAGCATTTT. Translating gives CASSDERVQPQHF.

The sample holds many counts of this clonotype. The V and J genes are TRBV27 and TRBJ2-7, with 9 bases fitting TRBD2. Germline V gene data show CDR1 as MNHEY and CDR2 as SMNVEV (reference sequence). The ends lost 3 bases at V and 3 bases at J; junction bases unmatched: 18. There are 19 residues in the CDR3. The CDR3 nucleotides read TGTGCCAGCAGTTTTTACAAGGGGGAGTCTAGCGGGATTTACTACGAGCAGTACTTC. Translating gives CASSFYKGESSGIYYEQYF.

This clonotype was seen ten or more times. The chain links TRBV27 to TRBJ2-3; 7 bases map to TRBD1. CDR3 length: 15 amino acids. With V trimmed by 3 bases and J by 1 base, 4 bases remained unmatched. The germline gives CDR1 MNHEY, CDR2 SMNVEV (reference sequence). CDR3 bases: TGTGCCAGCAGTTTCTGGCAGGGGGGCACAGATACGCAGTATTTT. Residues: CASSFWQGGTDTQYF.

This clonotype has at least ten counts. The J gene is TRBJ1-6, the V gene TRBV7-8; 7 bases map to TRBD1. The germline CDR1 and CDR2 sequences are SGHVS and FQNEAQ. After removal of 3 bases from V and 2 bases from J, the junction contained 4 bases not matched to a gene. The CDR3 runs to 16 residues. The CDR3 loop is CASSLNDRAYNSPLHF. For the CDR3, the DNA is TGTGCCAGCAGCTTGAACGACAGGGCCTATAATTCACCCCTCCACTTT.

This clonotype was found many times. The rearrangement links TRBV24-1 to TRBJ2-1, with 9 bases aligning to TRBD1. Per the germline V gene, CDR1 is KGHDR and CDR2 is SFDVKD. The junction had 5 bases not matched to a gene; V was cut back by 7 bases and J by 2 bases. The CDR3 extends over 15 amino acids. CDR3 amino acids: CATRSGTGTYNEQFF. The CDR3 DNA reads as TGTGCCACCAGATCCGGGACAGGGACCTACAATGAGCAGTTCTTC.

Ten or more counts support this clonotype. In nucleotides, the CDR3 is TGTGCCAGCAGTTTTGCTATCGAGCAGTTCTTC. Translating gives CASSFAIEQFF. The chain uses TRBV12-3 or TRBV12-4 and TRBJ2-1, with no clear D. Trimming cost V 3 bases and J 10 bases, with 7 bases left between them. This CDR3 is 11 amino acids long.

This clonotype was seen many times. This chain joins TRBV6-2 or TRBV6-3 and TRBJ2-2; 12 bases are a match to TRBD2. With 3 bases clipped from V and 1 base from J, the junction kept 15 bases outside the gene matches. The germline CDR1 and CDR2 sequences are MNHEY and SVGEGT. There are 21 residues in the CDR3. The CDR3 loop is CASSYPPVASGRARNTGELFF. The CDR3 coding sequence is TGTGCCAGCAGTTATCCACCCGTAGCTAGCGGGAGGGCCAGGAACACCGGGGAGCTGTTTTTT.

This clonotype was seen a handful of times. The V gene is TRBV15, the J gene TRBJ2-7; 8 bases line up with TRBD2. The CDR3 runs to 14 residues. V shed 5 bases, J shed 6 bases, and the junction held 9 bases outside the gene matches. Per the germline V gene, CDR1 is LNHNV and CDR2 is YYDKDF (reference sequence). CDR3 sequence reads: CATSAGGEVGEQYF. DNA for the CDR3: TGTGCCACCAGCGCGGGGGGAGAAGTGGGCGAGCAGTACTTC.

Many counts were recorded for this clonotype. The chain has TRBV20-1 and TRBJ2-7, with a possible D match to TRBD1 (6 bases). The CDR3 is made up of 12 amino acids. V was shortened by 5 bases and J by 3 bases, with 11 bases between the two germline ends. The germline gives CDR1 DFQATT, CDR2 SNEGSKA (reference sequence). The CDR3 is CSARTVYYEQYF. The CDR3 region has the DNA TGCAGTGCTCGGACAGTATACTACGAGCAGTACTTC.

The rearrangement joins TRBV20-1 to TRBJ1-2; D call uncertain. There are 13 residues in the CDR3. Germline assignment: CDR1 DFQATT and CDR2 SNEGSKA (reference sequence). V was trimmed by 2 bases and J by 4 bases, leaving 11 bases between them. CDR3 region: CSARNSASYGYTF. The CDR3 nucleotides read TGCAGTGCTAGAAATTCAGCAAGCTATGGCTACACCTTC.

V usage is TRBV6-1 and J usage is TRBJ2-1, with 9 positions matching TRBD2. The CDR3 extends over 15 amino acids. The V and J ends lost 7 bases and 4 bases, in that order; junction bases with no gene match: 8. Germline V gene sequence: CDR1 MNHNS, CDR2 SASEGT. CDR3 amino acids: CASKGLTSGYNEQFF. Written as DNA, the CDR3 is TGTGCCAGCAAGGGTTTGACTAGCGGATACAATGAGCAGTTCTTC.

A word on this clonotype: Here the CDR3 omits its conserved ending phenylalanine or tryptophan, so a read error is the likely source. V usage is TRBV27 and J usage is TRBJ1-5, with a tentative D call TRBD1 (5 bases). V lost 2 bases and J 2 bases, leaving 10 bases between the germline ends. Germline assignment: CDR1 MNHEY and CDR2 SMNVEV (reference sequence). There are 15 residues in the CDR3. CDR3 sequence (DNA): TGTGCCAGCAGTTTAATCGGGGGAGGCAATCAGCCCCAGCATGTT. Protein: CASSLIGGGNQPQHV.

This clonotype was observed a few times. The rearrangement uses TRBV19 and TRBJ1-2; TRBD1 might be the D (6 bases). Trimming cost V 3 bases and J 0 bases, with 11 bases left between them. Germline V lookup: CDR1 LNHDA, CDR2 SQIVND (reference sequence). The CDR3 spans 15 residues. CDR3 in DNA: TGTGCCAGTAGTATCGACAGGATCGCTAACTATGGCTACACCTTC. Protein: CASSIDRIANYGYTF.

The V gene is TRBV7-3, the J gene TRBJ2-1, with D maybe TRBD2 (5 bases). This CDR3 spans 15 amino acids. Germline V CDR1 and CDR2: SGHTA, FQGTGA. The V end was cut by 2 bases, the J end by 4 bases, with 12 bases between. Here the CDR3 DNA reads TGTGCCAGCAGCTTATCAGCGGAACATTACAATGAGCAGTTCTTC. The encoded protein is CASSLSAEHYNEQFF.

The V call is TRBV12-3 or TRBV12-4, the J call TRBJ1-2, with 10 positions matching TRBD1. This CDR3 contains 15 residues. J gave up 9 bases and V 4 bases, and 11 bases lay outside the gene matches. The CDR3 DNA sequence: TGTGCCAGCAGTTCGACAGGGGGCGCTTCTATGCGCTACACCTTC. This codes for CASSSTGGASMRYTF.

The chain employs TRBV28 and TRBJ1-5, with 10 bases lining up with TRBD1. This CDR3 is built from 15 residues. V lost 4 bases and J lost 5; bases outside the gene matches: 5. Germline V gene sequence: CDR1 MDHEN, CDR2 SYDVKM. DNA of the CDR3: TGTGCCAGCAGTTCCGGGACAGGGGAACATCAGCCCCAGCATTTT. Translating it yields CASSSGTGEHQPQHF.

In its sample, this clonotype was seen a few times. The J gene is TRBJ2-7, the V gene TRBV5-1, with no clear D. Trimming took 4 bases from V and 7 from J, leaving 15 bases between them. Germline lookup yields CDR1 SGHRS and CDR2 YFSETQ. CDR3 size: 13 residues. The CDR3 loop is CASSPPMVPEQYF. CDR3 DNA: TGCGCCAGCAGCCCTCCTATGGTACCGGAGCAGTACTTC.

This chain joins TRBV20-1 and TRBJ2-3; 12 bases agree with TRBD2. The CDR3 spans 15 residues. Germline CDR1 and CDR2: DFQATT and SNEGSKA (reference sequence). The V gene end was trimmed by 4 bases and the J gene end by 4 bases; junction bases not matched to a gene: 6. The CDR3 DNA follows: TGCAGTGCTATCGGACTAGCGGGAACCCCAGATACGCAGTATTTT. The encoded protein is CSAIGLAGTPDTQYF.

V and J are TRBV28 and TRBJ2-7; D is undetermined. Per the germline V gene, CDR1 is MDHEN and CDR2 is SYDVKM. Trimming stripped 3 bases from V and 2 bases from J, with 8 bases between. The CDR3 contains 13 residues. For the CDR3, the DNA is TGTGCCAGCAGTTTGCCCATAACCTACGAGCAGTACTTC. Translated: CASSLPITYEQYF.